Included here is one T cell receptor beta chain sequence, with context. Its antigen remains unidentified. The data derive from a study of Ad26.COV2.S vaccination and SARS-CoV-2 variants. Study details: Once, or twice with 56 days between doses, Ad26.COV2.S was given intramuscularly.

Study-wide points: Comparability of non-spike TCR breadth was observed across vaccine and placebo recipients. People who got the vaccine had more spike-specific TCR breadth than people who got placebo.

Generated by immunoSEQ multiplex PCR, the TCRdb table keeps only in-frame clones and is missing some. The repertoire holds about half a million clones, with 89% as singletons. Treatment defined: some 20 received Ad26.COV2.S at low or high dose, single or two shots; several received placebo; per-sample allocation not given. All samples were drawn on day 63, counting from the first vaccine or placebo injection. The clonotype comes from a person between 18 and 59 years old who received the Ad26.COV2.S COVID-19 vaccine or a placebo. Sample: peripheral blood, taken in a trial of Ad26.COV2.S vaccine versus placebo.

The chain's CDR3 is CASLRGGRSGNTIYF. CDR3 coding DNA: TGTGCCAGTCTTCGCGGGGGTCGCTCTGGAAACACCATATATTTT. The gene calls are TRBV19 and TRBJ1-3; possible D gene TRBD1, 5 bases. CDR1 and CDR2 from the germline V gene are LNHDA and SQIVND (reference sequence). V was trimmed by 8 bases and J by 0 bases, leaving 14 bases between them. This CDR3 contains 15 residues. Full variable domain (outside the CDR3, taken from reference TRBV19 and TRBJ1-3): DGGITQSPKYLFRKEGQNVTLSCEQNLNHDAMYWYRQDPGQGLRLIYYSQIVNDFQKGDIAEGYSVSREKKESFPLTVTSAQKNPTAFYLCASLRGGRSGNTIYFGEGSWLTVV.